The source of this TCR beta chain is a study of blood T cell repertoires in COVID-19. Original handling: Cell counts per sample came from amplifying reference gene primers. Sequencing used immunoSEQ multiplex PCR; TCRdb keeps in-frame clones, though not all of them. V and J calls plus clone size are reproduced from that table; the DNA served to infer D and trimming. Counted here are about 18,000 clones, approximately 90% occurring once; the ten biggest clones make up almost 8.5%. The CDR3 runs to 11 residues. In germline, CDR1 is SGHTA, CDR2 FQGNSA. Trimming took off 5 bases at V and 6 bases at J, with 8 bases between the two ends.

The sequencing sample was made of peripheral blood. The chain has TRBV7-2 and TRBJ2-7; possibly TRBD1 for D (5 bases). The sequence derives from a human donor in a cohort sampled during active COVID-19. The donor label of this sample is uncertain. Here the CDR3 DNA reads TGTGCCAGCAGCCGACAGTCCGAGCAGTACTTC. Its translation: CASSRQSEQYF.